Shown below are 5 T cell receptor beta chains from a single sample sequenced in a study of T-cell memory formation after mild COVID-19. One entry per CDR3 protein, called by TCRdb with MiXCR from the 5' RACE reads. Of about 430,000 distinct CDR3 sequences listed, more than 15% are singletons. The sample taken for sequencing was PBMCs or a T cell subset sorted from them (not recorded which). The receptor source for this set is a man aged 18 to 29 who had mild COVID-19 (a few samples of this study predate the infection). Cell type and time point are not known.

This clonotype came up a few times. The gene calls are TRBV9 and TRBJ2-1; D is perhaps TRBD1 (6 bases). V dropped 3 bases and J dropped 6 bases, with 16 bases sitting between them. The CDR3 consists of 15 residues. Germline V lookup: CDR1 SGDLS, CDR2 YYNGEE. CDR3 bases: TGTGCCAGCAGCGAGACAGGACTTGTCGCCAATGAGCAGTTCTTC. Its protein product is CASSETGLVANEQFF.

This chain links TRBV4-1 with TRBJ2-7, with D uncertain. CDR1 and CDR2 from the germline V gene are MGHRA and YSYEKL. The CDR3 is made up of 13 amino acids. V lost 3 bases to trimming and J lost 6 bases, with 12 bases between them. CDR3 protein: CASSQLSSAEQYF. In DNA form, the CDR3 reads TGCGCCAGCAGCCAGCTCTCATCCGCCGAGCAGTACTTC.

Only a few counts were recorded for this clonotype. The chain has TRBV9 and TRBJ2-3, with 10 bases fitting TRBD1. CDR1 is SGDLS, CDR2 YYNGEE, per germline. The CDR3 runs 15 residues. The junction had 7 bases not matched to a gene; V was cut back by 4 bases and J by 5 bases. The chain's CDR3 is CASSLRDRGGDTQYF. In nucleotides, the CDR3 is TGTGCCAGCAGCCTCCGGGACAGGGGTGGAGATACGCAGTATTTT.

This chain links TRBV6-4 with TRBJ2-7; TRBD2 matches 8 bases. With V trimmed by 4 bases and J by 0 bases, 5 bases remained unmatched. The CDR3 extends over 15 amino acids. CDR1 and CDR2 from the germline V gene are MRHNA and SNTAGT. CDR3: CASSAFSGASYEQYF. CDR3 DNA sequence: TGTGCCAGCAGTGCTTTTAGCGGGGCCTCCTACGAGCAGTACTTC.

The chain is built from TRBV7-9 and TRBJ2-5, with TRBD1 matching over 12 bases. The V and J ends lost 4 bases and 4 bases, in that order; junction bases with no gene match: 10. CDR1 and CDR2 from the germline V gene are SEHNR and FQNEAQ (reference sequence). The CDR3 sequence is 17 residues long. The CDR3 reads CASSSTGTGGAGETQYF. CDR3 sequence (DNA): TGTGCCAGCAGCTCGACCGGGACAGGGGGCGCGGGAGAGACCCAGTACTTC.